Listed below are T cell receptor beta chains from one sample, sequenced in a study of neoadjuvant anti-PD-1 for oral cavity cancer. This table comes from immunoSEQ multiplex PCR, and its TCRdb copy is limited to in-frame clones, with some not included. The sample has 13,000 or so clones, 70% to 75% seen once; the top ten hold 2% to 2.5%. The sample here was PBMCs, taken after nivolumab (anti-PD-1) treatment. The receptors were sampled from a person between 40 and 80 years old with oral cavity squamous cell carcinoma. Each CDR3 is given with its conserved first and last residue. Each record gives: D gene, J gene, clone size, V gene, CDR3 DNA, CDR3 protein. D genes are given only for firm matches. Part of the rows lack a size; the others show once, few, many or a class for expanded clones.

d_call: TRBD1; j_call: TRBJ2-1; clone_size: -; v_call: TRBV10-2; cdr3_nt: TGCGCCAGCAGTGGACAGGGGTATGAGCAGTTCTTC; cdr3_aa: CASSGQGYEQFF
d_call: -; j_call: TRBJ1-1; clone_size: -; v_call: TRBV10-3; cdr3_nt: TGTGCCATCAGTGACCCAGGGGTGAACACTGAAGCTTTCTTT; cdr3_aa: CAISDPGVNTEAFF
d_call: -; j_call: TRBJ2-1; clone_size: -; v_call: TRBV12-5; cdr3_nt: TGTGCTAGTGGTTTGGTACTGATGACTCGCTCCTACAATGAGCAGTTCTTC; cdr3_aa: CASGLVLMTRSYNEQFF
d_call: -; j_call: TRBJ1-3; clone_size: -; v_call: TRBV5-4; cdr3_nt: TGTGCCAGCAGCACTGGACAGAGCTCTGGAAACACCATATATTTT; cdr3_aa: CASSTGQSSGNTIYF
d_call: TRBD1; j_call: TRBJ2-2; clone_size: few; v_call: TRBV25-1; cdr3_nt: TGTGCCAGCAGGGGTGACAGGGGGCTAGATGTCGAGGAGCTGTTTTTT; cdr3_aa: CASRGDRGLDVEELFF
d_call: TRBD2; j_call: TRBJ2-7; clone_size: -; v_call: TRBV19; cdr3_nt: TGTGCCAGTAGTATCGCAACTAGCGGGCCTACCCTGTACTTC; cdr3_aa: CASSIATSGPTLYF
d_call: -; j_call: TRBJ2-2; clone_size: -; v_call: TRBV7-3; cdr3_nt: TGTGCCAGCAGCCCAGGCACCGGGGAGCTGTTTTTT; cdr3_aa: CASSPGTGELFF
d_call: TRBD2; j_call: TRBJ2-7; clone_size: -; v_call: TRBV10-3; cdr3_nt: TGTGCCATCAGTGACCCGGTAGCGGGAGACGAGCAGTACTTC; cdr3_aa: CAISDPVAGDEQYF
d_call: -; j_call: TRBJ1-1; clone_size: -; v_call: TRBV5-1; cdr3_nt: TGCGCCAGCAGCCACGAGACAGGAGTGGCCACTGAAGCTTTCTTT; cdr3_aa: CASSHETGVATEAFF
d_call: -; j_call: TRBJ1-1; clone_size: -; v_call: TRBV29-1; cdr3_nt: TGCAGCGTTGAGTCCGTTTTAATCAGCACTGAAGCTTTCTTT; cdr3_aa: CSVESVLISTEAFF
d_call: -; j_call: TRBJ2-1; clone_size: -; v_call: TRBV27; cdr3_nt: TGTGCCACCGCCCTAACCCGTCTCTCCAATGAGCAGTTCTTC; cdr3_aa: CATALTRLSNEQFF
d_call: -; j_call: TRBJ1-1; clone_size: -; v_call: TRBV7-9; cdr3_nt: TGTGCCAGCAGCTTAGTCAGGGGTGGGAACACTGAAGCTTTCTTT; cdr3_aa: CASSLVRGGNTEAFF
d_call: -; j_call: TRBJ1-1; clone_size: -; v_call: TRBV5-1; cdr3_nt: TGCGCCAGCAGCGTGGGGGTGGCGGGGGCGCGGGAAACTGAAGCTTTCTTT; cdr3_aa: CASSVGVAGARETEAFF
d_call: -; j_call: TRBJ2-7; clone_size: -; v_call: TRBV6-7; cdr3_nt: TGTGCCAGCAATCTAGGTTACGAGCAGTACTTC; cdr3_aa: CASNLGYEQYF
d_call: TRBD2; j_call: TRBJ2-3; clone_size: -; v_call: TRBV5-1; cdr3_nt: TGCGCCAGCAGTTCCCTAGCGGGGGGCGCCCACACAGATACGCAGTATTTT; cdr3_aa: CASSSLAGGAHTDTQYF
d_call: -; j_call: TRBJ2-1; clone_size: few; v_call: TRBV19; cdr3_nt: TGTGCCAGTAGTAGGGGGCGGGGGCGCGTAAATGAGCAGTTCTTC; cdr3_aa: CASSRGRGRVNEQFF
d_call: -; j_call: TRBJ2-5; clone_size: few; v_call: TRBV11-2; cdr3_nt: TGTGCCAGCAGGGATTTTGGGTTTAGAGAGACCCAGTACTTC; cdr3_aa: CASRDFGFRETQYF
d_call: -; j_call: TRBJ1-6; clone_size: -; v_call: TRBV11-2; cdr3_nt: TGTGCCAGCAGCCACGAGGGGGGCGGTTCACCCCTCCACTTT; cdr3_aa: CASSHEGGGSPLHF
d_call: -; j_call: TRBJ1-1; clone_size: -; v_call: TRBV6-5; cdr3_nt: TGTGCCAGCAGTCCTCTGGGACTGCTGAACACTGAAGCTTTCTTT; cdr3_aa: CASSPLGLLNTEAFF
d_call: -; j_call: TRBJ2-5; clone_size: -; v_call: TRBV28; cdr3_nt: TGTGCCAGCCAAAATGTAAGTGGGGGGTTAGAAGAGACCCAGTACTTC; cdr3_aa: CASQNVSGGLEETQYF
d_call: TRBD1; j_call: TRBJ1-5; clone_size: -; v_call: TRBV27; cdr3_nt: TGTGCCAGCAGTTTAGTCGGGACAGGGAATCAGCCCCAGCATTTT; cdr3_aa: CASSLVGTGNQPQHF
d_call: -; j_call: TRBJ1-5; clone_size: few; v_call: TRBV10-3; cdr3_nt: TGTGCCATCATGGCAGGCCAAAATCAGCCCCAGCATTTT; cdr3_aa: CAIMAGQNQPQHF
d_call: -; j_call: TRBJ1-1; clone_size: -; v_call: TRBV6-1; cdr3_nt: TGTGCCAGCAAGGTCAGCCGGGGCTGGGGCACTGAAGCTTTCTTT; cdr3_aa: CASKVSRGWGTEAFF
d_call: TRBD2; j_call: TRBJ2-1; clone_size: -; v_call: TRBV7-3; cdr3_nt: TGTGCCAGCAGCTTAACCAGCGGGAGTTTTAATGAGCAGTTCTTC; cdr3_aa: CASSLTSGSFNEQFF
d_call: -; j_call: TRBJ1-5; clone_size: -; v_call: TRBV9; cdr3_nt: TGTGCCAGCAGCGTAGGGACAGTCAATCAGCCCCAGCATTTT; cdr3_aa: CASSVGTVNQPQHF